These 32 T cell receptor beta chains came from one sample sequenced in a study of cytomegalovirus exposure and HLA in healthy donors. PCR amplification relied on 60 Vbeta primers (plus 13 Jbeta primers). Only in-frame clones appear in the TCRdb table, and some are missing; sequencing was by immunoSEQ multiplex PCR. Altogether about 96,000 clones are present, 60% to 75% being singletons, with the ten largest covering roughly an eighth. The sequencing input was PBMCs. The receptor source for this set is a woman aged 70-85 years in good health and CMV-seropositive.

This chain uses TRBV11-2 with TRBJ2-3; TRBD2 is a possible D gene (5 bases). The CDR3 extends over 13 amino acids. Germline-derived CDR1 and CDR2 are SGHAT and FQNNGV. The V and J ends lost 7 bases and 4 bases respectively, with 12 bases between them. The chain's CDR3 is CASNSPGADTQYF. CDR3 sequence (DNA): TGTGCCAGCAACTCCCCCGGGGCAGATACGCAGTATTTT.

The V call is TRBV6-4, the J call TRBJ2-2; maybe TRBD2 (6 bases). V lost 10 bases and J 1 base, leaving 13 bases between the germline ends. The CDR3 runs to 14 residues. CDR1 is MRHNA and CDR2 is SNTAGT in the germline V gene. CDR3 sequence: CATSPGGNTGELFF. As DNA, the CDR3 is TGTGCCACCTCTCCCGGGGGGAACACCGGGGAGCTGTTTTTT.

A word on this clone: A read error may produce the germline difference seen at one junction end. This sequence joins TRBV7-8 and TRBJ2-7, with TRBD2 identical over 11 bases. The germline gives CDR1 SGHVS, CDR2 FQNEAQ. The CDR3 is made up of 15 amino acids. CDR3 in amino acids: CASTLGLAGIYEQYF. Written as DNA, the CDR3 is TGTGCCAGCACCTTAGGACTAGCGGGCATCTACGAGCAGTACTTC.

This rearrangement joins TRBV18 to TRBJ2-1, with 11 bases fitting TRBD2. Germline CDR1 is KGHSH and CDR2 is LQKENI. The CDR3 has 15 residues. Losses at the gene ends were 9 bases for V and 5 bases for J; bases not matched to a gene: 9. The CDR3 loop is CASPPGLAGDNEQFF. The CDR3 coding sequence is TGTGCCAGTCCACCAGGACTAGCGGGCGACAATGAGCAGTTCTTC.

CDR3: CASSARQRDTQYF. The CDR3 coding sequence is TGTGCCAGCAGTGCGCGACAGAGGGATACGCAGTATTTT. V is TRBV25-1 and J is TRBJ2-3, with TRBD1 as a possible D gene (5 bases). This CDR3 spans 13 amino acids. V was trimmed by 4 bases and J by 6 bases, leaving 11 bases between them. Germline V CDR1 and CDR2: MGHDK, SYGVNS.

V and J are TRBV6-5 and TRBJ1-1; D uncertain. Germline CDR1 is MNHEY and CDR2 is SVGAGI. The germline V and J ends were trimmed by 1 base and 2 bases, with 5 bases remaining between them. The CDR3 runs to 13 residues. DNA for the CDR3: TGTGCCAGCAGTTACTTATTTAACACTGAAGCTTTCTTT. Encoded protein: CASSYLFNTEAFF.

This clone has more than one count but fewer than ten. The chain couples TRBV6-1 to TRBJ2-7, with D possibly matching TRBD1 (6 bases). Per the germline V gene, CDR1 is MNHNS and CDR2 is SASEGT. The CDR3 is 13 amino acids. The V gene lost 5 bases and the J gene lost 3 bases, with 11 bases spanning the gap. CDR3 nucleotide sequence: TGTGCCAGCAGTTGGTACAGGGACTACGAGCAGTACTTC. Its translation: CASSWYRDYEQYF.

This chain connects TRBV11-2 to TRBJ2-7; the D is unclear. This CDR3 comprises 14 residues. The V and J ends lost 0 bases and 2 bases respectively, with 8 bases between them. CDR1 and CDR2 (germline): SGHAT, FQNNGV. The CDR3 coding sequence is TGTGCCAGCAGCTTAGATTCAGGAACCTACGAGCAGTACTTC. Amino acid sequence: CASSLDSGTYEQYF.

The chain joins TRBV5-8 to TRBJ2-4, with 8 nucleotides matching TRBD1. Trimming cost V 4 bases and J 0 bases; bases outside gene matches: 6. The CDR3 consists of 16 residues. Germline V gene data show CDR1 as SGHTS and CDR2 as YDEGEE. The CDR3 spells CASSMDRALAKNIQYF. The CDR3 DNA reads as TGTGCCAGCAGCATGGACAGGGCTCTAGCCAAAAACATTCAGTACTTC. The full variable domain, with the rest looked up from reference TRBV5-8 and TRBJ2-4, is EAGVTQSPTHLIKTRGQQATLRCSPISGHTSVYWYQQALGLGLQFLLWYDEGEERNRGNFPPRFSGRQFPNYSSELNVNALELEDSALYLCASSMDRALAKNIQYFGAGTRLSVL.

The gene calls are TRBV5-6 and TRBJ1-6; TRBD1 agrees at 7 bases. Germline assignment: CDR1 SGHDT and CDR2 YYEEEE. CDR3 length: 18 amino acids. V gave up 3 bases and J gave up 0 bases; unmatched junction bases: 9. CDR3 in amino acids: CASSSRKTGSSYNSPLHF. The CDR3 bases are TGTGCCAGCAGCTCTCGTAAGACAGGGAGCTCCTATAATTCACCCCTCCACTTT.

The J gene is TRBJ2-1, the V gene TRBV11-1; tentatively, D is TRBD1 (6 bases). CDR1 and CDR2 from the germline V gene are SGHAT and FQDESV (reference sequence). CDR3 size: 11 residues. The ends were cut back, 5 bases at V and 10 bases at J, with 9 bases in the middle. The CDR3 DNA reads TGTGCCAGCAGCCCCGGGACAGAGCAGTTCTTC. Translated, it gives CASSPGTEQFF.

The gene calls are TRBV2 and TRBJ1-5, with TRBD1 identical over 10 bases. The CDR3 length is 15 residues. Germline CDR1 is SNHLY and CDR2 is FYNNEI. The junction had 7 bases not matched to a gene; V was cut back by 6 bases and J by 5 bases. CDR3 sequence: CASRFSGTGDQPQHF. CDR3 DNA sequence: TGTGCCAGCAGATTCTCCGGGACAGGGGATCAGCCCCAGCATTTT.

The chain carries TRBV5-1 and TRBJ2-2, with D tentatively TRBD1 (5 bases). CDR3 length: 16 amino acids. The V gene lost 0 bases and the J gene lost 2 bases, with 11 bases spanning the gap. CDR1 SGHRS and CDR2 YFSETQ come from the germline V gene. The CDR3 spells CASSLATGDNTGELFF. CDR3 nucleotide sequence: TGCGCCAGCAGCTTGGCTACAGGCGATAACACCGGGGAGCTGTTTTTT.

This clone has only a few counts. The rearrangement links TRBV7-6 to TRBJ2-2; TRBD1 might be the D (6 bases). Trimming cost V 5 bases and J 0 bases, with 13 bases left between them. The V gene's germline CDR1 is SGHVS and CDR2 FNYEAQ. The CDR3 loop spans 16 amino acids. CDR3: CASSRTQGTNTGELFF. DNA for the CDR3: TGTGCCAGCAGCAGAACCCAGGGGACGAACACCGGGGAGCTGTTTTTT.

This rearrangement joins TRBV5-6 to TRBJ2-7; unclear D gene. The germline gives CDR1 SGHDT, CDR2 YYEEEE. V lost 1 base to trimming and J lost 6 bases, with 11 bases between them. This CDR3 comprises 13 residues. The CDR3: CASSLPNPGEQYF. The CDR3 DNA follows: TGTGCCAGCAGCTTGCCGAATCCGGGCGAGCAGTACTTC.

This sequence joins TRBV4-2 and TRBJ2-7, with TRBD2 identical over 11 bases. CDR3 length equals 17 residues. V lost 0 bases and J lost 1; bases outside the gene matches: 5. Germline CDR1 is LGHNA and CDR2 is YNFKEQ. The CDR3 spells CASSQEVAGGLSYEQYF. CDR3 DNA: TGTGCCAGCAGCCAAGAGGTAGCGGGGGGGCTTTCCTACGAGCAGTACTTC.

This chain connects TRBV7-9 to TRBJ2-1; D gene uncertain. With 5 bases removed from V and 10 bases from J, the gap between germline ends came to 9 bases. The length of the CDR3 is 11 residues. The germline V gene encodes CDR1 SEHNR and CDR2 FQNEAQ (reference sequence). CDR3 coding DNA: TGTGCCAGCAGCCCGGGTGTCGAGCAGTTCTTC. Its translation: CASSPGVEQFF.

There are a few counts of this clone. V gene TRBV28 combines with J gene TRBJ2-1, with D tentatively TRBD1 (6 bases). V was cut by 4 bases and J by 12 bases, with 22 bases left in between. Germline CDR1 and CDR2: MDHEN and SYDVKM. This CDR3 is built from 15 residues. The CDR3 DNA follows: TGTGCCAGCAGTTCAACAGGGTCGGGGAGTAATTGGCAGTTCTTC. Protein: CASSSTGSGSNWQFF.

CDR3 nucleotide sequence: TGTGCCAGCAGTTTCGGGGGGTACGAGCAGTACTTC. Its translation: CASSFGGYEQYF. V gene TRBV27 combines with J gene TRBJ2-7; 7 nucleotides line up with TRBD2. From germline, CDR1 is MNHEY and CDR2 SMNVEV (reference sequence). The CDR3 has 12 residues. The junction had 0 bases not matched to a gene; V was cut back by 3 bases and J by 4 bases.

The CDR3 reads CASSRTRGTEAFF. CDR3 in DNA: TGTGCCAGCTCTCGGACAAGGGGCACTGAAGCTTTCTTT. This sequence joins TRBV18 and TRBJ1-1; D is perhaps TRBD1 (5 bases). CDR3 length equals 13 residues. V lost 6 bases, J lost 4 bases, and 12 bases lay in between. The germline V gene has CDR1 KGHSH and CDR2 LQKENI.

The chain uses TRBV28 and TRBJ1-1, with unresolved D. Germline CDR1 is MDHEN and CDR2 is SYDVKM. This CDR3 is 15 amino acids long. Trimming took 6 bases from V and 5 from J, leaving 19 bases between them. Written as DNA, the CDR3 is TGTGCCAGCAGCCAAGCATGGAGGGTTAGGACTGAAGCTTTCTTT. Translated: CASSQAWRVRTEAFF.

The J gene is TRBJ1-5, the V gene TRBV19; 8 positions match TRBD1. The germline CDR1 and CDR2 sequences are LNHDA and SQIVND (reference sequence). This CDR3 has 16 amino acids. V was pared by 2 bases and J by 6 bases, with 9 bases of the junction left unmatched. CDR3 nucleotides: TGTGCCAGTAGTATAACAGGGACAGGCTGGCGTCAGCCCCAGCATTTT. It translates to CASSITGTGWRQPQHF. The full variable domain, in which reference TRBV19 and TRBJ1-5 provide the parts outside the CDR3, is DGGITQSPKYLFRKEGQNVTLSCEQNLNHDAMYWYRQDPGQGLRLIYYSQIVNDFQKGDIAEGYSVSREKKESFPLTVTSAQKNPTAFYLCASSITGTGWRQPQHFGDGTRLSIL.

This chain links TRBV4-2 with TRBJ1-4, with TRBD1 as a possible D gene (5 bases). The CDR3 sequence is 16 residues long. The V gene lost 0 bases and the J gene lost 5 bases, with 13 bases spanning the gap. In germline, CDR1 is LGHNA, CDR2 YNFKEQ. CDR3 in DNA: TGTGCCAGCAGCCAAGAGGGAGGGGACGGGAATGAAAAACTGTTTTTT. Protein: CASSQEGGDGNEKLFF.

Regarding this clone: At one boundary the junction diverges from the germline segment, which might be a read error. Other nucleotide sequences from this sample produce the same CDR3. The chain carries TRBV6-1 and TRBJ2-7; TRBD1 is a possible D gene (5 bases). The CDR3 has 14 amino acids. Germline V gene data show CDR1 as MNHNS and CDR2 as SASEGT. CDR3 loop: CASSEQGPSYEQYF. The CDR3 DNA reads TGTGCCAGCAGTGAACAGGGTCCTTCCTACGAGCAGTATTTC.

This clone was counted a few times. The CDR3 DNA reads as TGTGCCAGCAGCATTAGCGGGGTAACCTACAATGAGCAGTTCTTC. Its translation: CASSISGVTYNEQFF. The rearrangement joins TRBV11-3 to TRBJ2-1, with 8 bases fitting TRBD2. Germline CDR1 is SGHNT and CDR2 is YENEEA. Unmatched junction bases numbered 5, after V lost 5 bases and J lost 2 bases. The CDR3 spans 15 residues.

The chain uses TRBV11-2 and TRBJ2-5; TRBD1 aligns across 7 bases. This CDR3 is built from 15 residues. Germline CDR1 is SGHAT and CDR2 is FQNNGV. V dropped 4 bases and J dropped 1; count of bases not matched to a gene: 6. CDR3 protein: CASSSPAGGQETQYF. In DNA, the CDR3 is TGTGCCAGCAGCTCCCCGGCAGGGGGCCAAGAGACCCAGTACTTC.

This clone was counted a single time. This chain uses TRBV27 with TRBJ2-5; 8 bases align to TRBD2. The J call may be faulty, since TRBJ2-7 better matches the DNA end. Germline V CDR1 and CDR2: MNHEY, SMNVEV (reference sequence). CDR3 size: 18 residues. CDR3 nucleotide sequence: TGTGCCAGCAGTGGGCAGGGCAGAGCGGGAGAAAAGCACTACGAGCAGTACTTC. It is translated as CASSGQGRAGEKHYEQYF.

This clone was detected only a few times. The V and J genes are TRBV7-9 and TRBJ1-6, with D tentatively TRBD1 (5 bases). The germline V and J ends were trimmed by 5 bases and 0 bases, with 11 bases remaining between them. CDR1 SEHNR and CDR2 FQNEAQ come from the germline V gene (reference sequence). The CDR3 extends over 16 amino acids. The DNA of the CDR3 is TGTGCCAGCAGCCCCCGGGGGAGCTCCTATAATTCACCCCTCCACTTT. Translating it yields CASSPRGSSYNSPLHF.

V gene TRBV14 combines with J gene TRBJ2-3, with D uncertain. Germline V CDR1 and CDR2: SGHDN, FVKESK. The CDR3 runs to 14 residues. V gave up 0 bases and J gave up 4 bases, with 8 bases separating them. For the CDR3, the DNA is TGTGCCAGCAGCCAAGATTTTCGGGCAGATACGCAGTATTTT. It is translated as CASSQDFRADTQYF.

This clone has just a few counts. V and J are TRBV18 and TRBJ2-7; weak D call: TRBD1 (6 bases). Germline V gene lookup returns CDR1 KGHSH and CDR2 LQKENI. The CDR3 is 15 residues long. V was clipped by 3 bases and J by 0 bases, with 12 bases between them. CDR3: CASSPDRPISYEQYF. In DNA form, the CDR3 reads TGTGCCAGCTCACCTGACAGGCCTATCTCCTACGAGCAGTACTTC.

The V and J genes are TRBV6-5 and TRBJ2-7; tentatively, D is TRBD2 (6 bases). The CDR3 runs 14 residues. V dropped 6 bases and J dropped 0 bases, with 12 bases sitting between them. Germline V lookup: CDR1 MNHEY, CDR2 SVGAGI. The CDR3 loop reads CASSRDGSSYEQYF. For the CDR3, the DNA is TGTGCCAGCAGCCGGGACGGGAGCTCCTACGAGCAGTACTTC.

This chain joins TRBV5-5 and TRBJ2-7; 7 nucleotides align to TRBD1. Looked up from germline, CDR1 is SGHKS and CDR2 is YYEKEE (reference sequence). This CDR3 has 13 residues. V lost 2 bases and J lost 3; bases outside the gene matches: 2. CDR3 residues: CASSLQGIYEQYF. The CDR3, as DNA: TGTGCCAGCAGCTTACAGGGGATCTACGAGCAGTACTTC.